These 29 T cell receptor beta chains came from one sample sequenced in a study of T cell repertoires in cytomegalovirus infection. TCRdb redid the calling of the reads with MiXCR, one entry per CDR3 protein. The table has about 300,000 distinct CDR3 sequences, more than 20% seen once. Sequenced input: PBMCs. These receptors were collected from a human donor in good health (CMV status not recorded). Some clones in this sample may be carry-over from other donors' samples.

This chain connects TRBV7-6 to TRBJ1-1; D might be TRBD1 (5 bases). CDR3 length equals 14 residues. V was trimmed by 0 bases and J by 4 bases, leaving 9 bases between them. CDR1 and CDR2 from the germline V gene are SGHVS and FNYEAQ. CDR3: CASSLASGGTEAFF. In nucleotides, the CDR3 is TGTGCCAGCAGCTTAGCGTCCGGGGGCACTGAAGCTTTCTTT.

The gene calls are TRBV19 and TRBJ2-1; D perhaps matches TRBD1 (6 bases). V lost 3 bases to trimming and J lost 8 bases, with 14 bases between them. The length of the CDR3 is 14 residues. Germline CDR1 is LNHDA and CDR2 is SQIVND (reference sequence). The CDR3 reads CASSIMTGRDEQFF. The DNA for the CDR3 is TGTGCCAGTAGTATTATGACAGGCCGGGATGAGCAGTTCTTC.

This clonotype was found many times. The chain employs TRBV7-2 and TRBJ2-3, with 8 bases identical to TRBD2. From germline, CDR1 is SGHTA and CDR2 FQGNSA. V was clipped by 1 base and J by 1 base; unmatched bases: 4. This CDR3 has 16 residues. In DNA, the CDR3 is TGTGCCAGCAGCTTAGTAGCGACTAGCGGCACAGATACGCAGTATTTT. It is translated as CASSLVATSGTDTQYF. Using reference TRBV7-2 and TRBJ2-3 for the parts outside the CDR3, the full variable domain is GAGVSQSPSNKVTEKGKDVELRCDPISGHTALYWYRQSLGQGLEFLIYFQGNSAPDKSGLPSDRFSAERTGGSVSTLTIQRTQQEDSAVYLCASSLVATSGTDTQYFGPGTRLTVL.

This clonotype was counted between two and nine times. This sequence joins TRBV4-1 and TRBJ2-7; 7 positions agree with TRBD2. CDR3 length: 15 amino acids. The germline CDR1 and CDR2 sequences are MGHRA and YSYEKL. After removal of 4 bases from V and 2 bases from J, the junction contained 8 bases not matched to a gene. For the CDR3, the DNA is TGCGCCAGCAGCCCTGACACTAGCGCAACCTACGAGCAGTACTTC. It specifies CASSPDTSATYEQYF.

This clonotype showed up many times. The chain is built from TRBV12-5 and TRBJ2-2, with 8 bases fitting TRBD1. The ends lost 4 bases at V and 4 bases at J; junction bases unmatched: 8. Germline CDR1 reads LGHNT; CDR2 reads FRNRAP. The CDR3 loop spans 16 amino acids. The CDR3 nucleotides read TGTGCTAGTGGTTCGGACAGGGCGAAAGGCACCGGGGAGCTGTTTTTT. Its translation: CASGSDRAKGTGELFF.

The chain combines TRBV10-3 with TRBJ1-2; D is undetermined. The CDR3 consists of 11 residues. Germline values: CDR1 ENHRY, CDR2 SYGVKD. V was cut by 0 bases and J by 8 bases, with 4 bases left in between. In DNA, the CDR3 is TGTGCCATCAGTGAGTCGTGGGGCTACACCTTC. Protein: CAISESWGYTF.

With regard to this clonotype: The junction and the germline gene differ at one end; a read error may be behind it. The chain employs TRBV20-1 and TRBJ1-6; weak D call: TRBD1 (5 bases). Looked up from germline, CDR1 is DFQATT and CDR2 is SNEGSKA (reference sequence). The CDR3 consists of 15 residues. CDR3 in DNA: TGCAGTGCTCCTGGGGGTCGCTCCTCTAATTCACCCCTCCACTTT. Translating it yields CSAPGGRSSNSPLHF.

There are many counts of this clonotype. This rearrangement joins TRBV7-2 to TRBJ2-1; either TRBD1 or TRBD2 may supply D (5 bases each). Trimming removed 5 bases at V and 0 bases at J, with 23 bases between. This CDR3 contains 19 residues. Looked up from germline, CDR1 is SGHTA and CDR2 is FQGNSA. The CDR3 nucleotides are TGTGCCAGCAGCCTCCGAGGGACCGAGATACCCCTCTCCTACAATGAGCAGTTCTTC. This gives the protein CASSLRGTEIPLSYNEQFF.

This clonotype turned up a few times. V usage is TRBV30 and J usage is TRBJ1-1; perhaps TRBD1 as D (5 bases). The V and J ends lost 0 bases and 1 base respectively, with 9 bases between them. CDR1 GTSNPN and CDR2 SVGIG come from the germline V gene (reference sequence). This CDR3 has 14 residues. The CDR3 loop reads CAWSVGLGNTEAFF. The CDR3 bases are TGTGCCTGGAGTGTGGGGCTGGGGAACACTGAAGCTTTCTTT. Drawing the rest from reference TRBV30 and TRBJ1-1, the complete variable domain is SQTIHQWPATLVQPVGSPLSLECTVEGTSNPNLYWYRQAAGRGLQLLFYSVGIGQISSEVPQNLSASRPQDRQFILSSKKLLLSDSGFYLCAWSVGLGNTEAFFGQGTRLTVV.

The rearrangement uses TRBV6-5 and TRBJ2-3; either TRBD1 or TRBD2 may supply D (5 bases each). Germline values: CDR1 MNHEY, CDR2 SVGAGI. This CDR3 comprises 17 residues. Trimming stripped 6 bases from V and 4 bases from J, with 23 bases between. CDR3 residues: CASSRTGPGFNADTQYF. In DNA, the CDR3 is TGTGCCAGCAGCAGAACGGGGCCAGGATTCAACGCAGATACGCAGTATTTT.

The chain recombines TRBV6-1 with TRBJ2-1; D perhaps matches TRBD2 (5 bases). The V gene's germline CDR1 is MNHNS and CDR2 SASEGT. This CDR3 contains 11 residues. Trimming shortened V by 6 bases and J by 16 bases, and 16 bases separated the two germline ends. CDR3 coding DNA: TGTGCCAGCAGAAGTGAACGGGGTCTATTCTTC. Protein product: CASRSERGLFF.

V and J are TRBV20-1 and TRBJ1-5; no clear D gene. V was cut by 6 bases and J by 5 bases, with 17 bases left in between. The CDR3 covers 14 residues. Germline CDR1 is DFQATT and CDR2 is SNEGSKA (reference sequence). The DNA of the CDR3 is TGCAGTGCCCCGGCCCCCGCGGTGGATCAGCCCCAGCATTTT. It encodes CSAPAPAVDQPQHF.

The chain recombines TRBV28 with TRBJ1-2; TRBD1 is a possible D gene (6 bases). The V and J ends lost 5 bases and 4 bases respectively, with 17 bases between them. The CDR3 sequence is 15 residues long. Germline V CDR1 and CDR2: MDHEN, SYDVKM. CDR3 sequence: CASSQRTVTFYGYTF. CDR3 coding DNA: TGTGCCAGCAGTCAACGGACAGTGACTTTCTATGGCTACACCTTC.

V is TRBV6-5 and J is TRBJ1-4; TRBD1 matches 7 bases. The V segment lost 0 bases and the J segment 10 bases; nucleotides outside the gene matches: 8. Germline V gene lookup returns CDR1 MNHEY and CDR2 SVGAGI. The CDR3 consists of 15 residues. The chain's CDR3 is CASSYSRGQGGKLFF. CDR3 nucleotides: TGTGCCAGCAGTTACTCGAGGGGGCAGGGTGGAAAACTGTTTTTT.

This clonotype was detected many times. The chain links TRBV6-1 to TRBJ2-3; 10 nucleotides agree with TRBD1. Trimming cost V 7 bases and J 2 bases; bases outside gene matches: 3. The CDR3 is made up of 14 amino acids. Germline V lookup: CDR1 MNHNS, CDR2 SASEGT. This chain's CDR3 is CASKGTGDTDTQYF. CDR3 DNA sequence: TGTGCCAGCAAGGGGACAGGGGACACAGATACGCAGTATTTT.

J is TRBJ2-1 and V is TRBV29-1; 9 nucleotides match TRBD1. This CDR3 contains 12 residues. With 4 bases clipped from V and 5 bases from J, the junction kept 0 bases outside the gene matches. Per germline, CDR1 SQVTM and CDR2 ANQGSEA. The CDR3 loop is CSVGDRDNEQFF. DNA of the CDR3: TGCAGCGTTGGGGACAGGGACAATGAGCAGTTCTTC.

J is TRBJ2-1 and V is TRBV20-1, with 12 bases lining up with TRBD2. The V gene's germline CDR1 is DFQATT and CDR2 SNEGSKA (reference sequence). The CDR3 totals 14 residues. The V segment lost 3 bases and the J segment 4 bases; nucleotides outside the gene matches: 1. The CDR3 here is CSASGLAGYNEQFF. The CDR3, as DNA: TGCAGTGCTAGCGGACTAGCGGGGTACAATGAGCAGTTCTTC.

The CDR3: CASSAPGQGFSYEQYF. CDR3 DNA: TGTGCCAGCAGTGCACCGGGACAGGGTTTCTCCTACGAGCAGTACTTC. The rearrangement uses TRBV25-1 and TRBJ2-7; 9 bases agree with TRBD1. This CDR3 spans 16 amino acids. Germline loops: CDR1 MGHDK, CDR2 SYGVNS. The ends lost 4 bases at V and 0 bases at J; junction bases unmatched: 7.

A word on this clonotype: This may be a read error, as it is one base from a much larger clone. The chain couples TRBV4-2 to TRBJ1-2; a possible D gene is TRBD1 (5 bases). Germline V gives CDR1 LGHNA, CDR2 YNFKEQ. CDR3 length equals 15 residues. The CDR3 here is CVSSQGPGDNYGYTF. DNA of the CDR3: TGTGTCAGCAGCCAAGGCCCCGGGGACAACTATGGCTACACCTTC.

This clonotype was observed a handful of times. This chain links TRBV6-1 with TRBJ2-1; 12 bases match TRBD1. V lost 4 bases, J lost 9 bases, and 7 bases stayed unmatched. The CDR3 is made up of 15 amino acids. CDR1 and CDR2 from the germline V gene are MNHNS and SASEGT. CDR3 bases: TGTGCCAGCAGTGCGGGACAGGGGGCTGGTGGTGAGCAGTTCTTC. Translation: CASSAGQGAGGEQFF.

The chain uses TRBV29-1 and TRBJ1-1, with 7 bases aligning to TRBD1. After removal of 5 bases from V and 1 base from J, the junction contained 4 bases not matched to a gene. The CDR3 runs to 13 residues. Germline CDR1 and CDR2: SQVTM and ANQGSEA. The CDR3 loop is CSVMDRKNTEAFF. The CDR3 region has the DNA TGCAGCGTTATGGACAGGAAGAACACTGAAGCTTTCTTT.

This sequence joins TRBV6-1 and TRBJ2-5; D not resolved. Trimming shortened V by 0 bases and J by 0 bases, and 11 bases separated the two germline ends. The CDR3 loop spans 16 amino acids. The germline V gene has CDR1 MNHNS and CDR2 SASEGT. The CDR3 spells CASSEARSWYQETQYF. CDR3 DNA: TGTGCCAGCAGTGAAGCGCGGTCTTGGTACCAAGAGACCCAGTACTTC.

This clonotype has ten or more counts. The genes are TRBV7-2 and TRBJ2-5; 7 bases align to TRBD2. Germline V gene data show CDR1 as SGHTA and CDR2 as FQGNSA. J lost 1 base, V lost 5 bases, and 7 bases had no gene match. CDR3 length equals 15 residues. The CDR3, as DNA: TGTGCCAGCAGCCCAGGGACTACTATCCAAGAGACCCAGTACTTC. Translation: CASSPGTTIQETQYF.

The table lists this clonotype with many counts. The J gene is TRBJ2-1, the V gene TRBV7-2, with D unresolved. V shed 2 bases and J shed 8 bases, with 10 bases lying between them. The CDR3 is 13 residues long. Germline V gene data show CDR1 as SGHTA and CDR2 as FQGNSA. CDR3: CASSLRLVYEQFF. CDR3 nucleotide sequence: TGTGCCAGCAGCTTACGGTTGGTGTATGAGCAGTTCTTC.

The rearrangement links TRBV6-2 or TRBV6-3 to TRBJ2-2; D is uncertain. Per germline, CDR1 MNHEY and CDR2 SVGEGT. The CDR3 consists of 13 residues. Trimming pared 2 bases from V and 1 base from J, leaving 2 bases between. The CDR3 here is CASSYQNTGELFF. CDR3 DNA: TGTGCCAGCAGTTACCAGAACACCGGGGAGCTGTTTTTT.

The gene calls are TRBV6-5 and TRBJ1-1; TRBD1 is a possible D gene (5 bases). Germline V gene data show CDR1 as MNHEY and CDR2 as SVGAGI. V was clipped by 6 bases and J by 2 bases, with 19 bases between them. The CDR3 is 16 amino acids. CDR3 sequence: CASSPPGDRRNTEAFF. The CDR3 region has the DNA TGTGCCAGCAGCCCTCCGGGGGACCGCCGTAACACTGAAGCTTTCTTT.

This clonotype was found many times. The chain joins TRBV7-2 to TRBJ2-1; D not resolved. Trimming stripped 2 bases from V and 0 bases from J, with 5 bases between. The CDR3 runs 14 residues. From germline, CDR1 is SGHTA and CDR2 FQGNSA. The CDR3 spells CASSLNPSYNEQFF. DNA for the CDR3: TGTGCCAGCAGCTTAAACCCCTCCTACAATGAGCAGTTCTTC.

The V gene is TRBV28, the J gene TRBJ2-7; maybe TRBD2 (5 bases). This CDR3 contains 16 residues. V dropped 5 bases and J dropped 5 bases, with 22 bases sitting between them. Germline-derived CDR1 and CDR2 are MDHEN and SYDVKM. The CDR3: CASSPPPGRSPNEQYF. For the CDR3, the DNA is TGTGCCAGCAGTCCACCCCCGGGAAGAAGTCCCAACGAGCAGTACTTC.

Many counts were recorded for this clonotype. The chain is built from TRBV7-8 and TRBJ2-2; tentatively, D is TRBD1 (6 bases). The CDR3 length is 16 residues. V was cut by 5 bases and J by 0 bases, with 13 bases left in between. Germline assignment: CDR1 SGHVS and CDR2 FQNEAQ. CDR3 region: CASSDTWTANTGELFF. The CDR3 coding sequence is TGTGCCAGCAGCGACACATGGACAGCGAACACCGGGGAGCTGTTTTTT. Supplemented by reference TRBV7-8 and TRBJ2-2, the full variable domain reads GAGVSQSPRYKVAKRGQDVALRCDPISGHVSLFWYQQALGQGPEFLTYFQNEAQLDKSGLPSDRFFAERPEGSVSTLKIQRTQQEDSAVYLCASSDTWTANTGELFFGEGSRLTVL.